Described below is a single TCR beta chain sequence and its context. How the authors handled the data: For nucleated cells, counts were estimated from reference gene primer amplification. Libraries were prepared by immunoSEQ multiplex PCR; TCRdb keeps only in-frame clonotypes and omits some of them. For V, J and clone size, that table is used; D and trimming come from the DNA. The top ten clones hold approximately 2% of a sample with 100,000 to 150,000 clones, almost 70% of them seen once. This specimen comes from a study of blood T cell repertoires in COVID-19. Study background: Acute-phase and convalescent COVID-19 samples originated in the United States, Italy and Spain. Sample material is recorded as cDNA or gDNA derived from T cells, B-cell-depleted T cells, or PBMCs.

The sequence derives from a woman in her 70s with acute or convalescent COVID-19. The sequencing sample was made of peripheral blood.

The CDR3 spells CASSYSTGLGGYTF. For the CDR3, the DNA is TGTGCCAGCAGTTACTCGACAGGCCTGGGAGGCTACACCTTC. The chain uses TRBV6-5 and TRBJ1-2, with D possibly matching TRBD1 (6 bases). With 0 bases removed from V and 8 bases from J, the gap between germline ends came to 13 bases. Germline CDR1 is MNHEY and CDR2 is SVGAGI. The CDR3 is 14 residues long.